The clone carrying this TCR beta chain was found once. In the authors' methods: The assay estimated nucleated cells by amplifying reference gene primers. Sequencing was performed with immunoSEQ multiplex PCR; in TCRdb, only in-frame clones are kept and a portion is missing. V, J and clone size are taken as reported in that table, and D and trimming were inferred from the DNA itself. This sample carries some 250,000 clones, roughly 88% of them seen once, and the ten largest clones take about 2.3%. This sample is part of a study of blood T cell repertoires in COVID-19. Germline V gene sequence: CDR1 LNHDA, CDR2 SQIVND (reference sequence). This CDR3 region has 15 residues. V trimming: 6 bases; J trimming: 10 bases; junction bases outside the gene matches: 13. Participant ages covered about 18 to 95 years across about 25 US areas. Participant-given clinical history determined each cohort assignment.

The sequenced material came from PBMCs or T cells enriched from blood (not recorded which). V usage is TRBV19 and J usage is TRBJ1-1; 11 bases agree with TRBD1. The receptor's source is a middle-aged woman with acute COVID-19. CDR3 sequence reads: CASRELDRGPSGAFF. The CDR3 nucleotides are TGTGCCAGTAGAGAATTGGACAGGGGGCCATCGGGAGCTTTCTTT.